This T cell receptor beta chain was retrieved from a study of metastatic and nonmetastatic thyroid tumors. Study-level points and caveats: Malignant thyroid tumors reportedly had TCR beta diversity that was significantly higher than in benign nodules, in blood and tumor.

The V gene end was trimmed by 5 bases and the J gene end by 2 bases; junction bases not matched to a gene: 7. CDR3 size: 15 residues. CDR1 and CDR2 from the germline V gene are SGHNT and YENEEA. Turning to this clone: Its antigen is still unknown.

Using MiXCR, TCRdb reanalyzed the PCR reads. This sample carries about 22,000 clones, roughly 18% of them seen once, and the ten largest clones take 21%. Patients underwent thyroid surgery, and none had received any treatment before it. The chain combines TRBV11-3 with TRBJ2-7, with 9 positions matching TRBD1. Sequencing was done on a sample of blood. The receptor comes from a male donor with papillary thyroid cancer or a benign thyroid nodule (not recorded which). Some clones in this sample may be carry-over from other donors' samples. As DNA, the CDR3 is TGTGCCAGCAGCCTAGGACAGGGGTTTACCTACGAGCAGTACTTC. Its protein product is CASSLGQGFTYEQYF.